Below are 7 T cell receptor beta chains sequenced from a single sample in a study of molecular identifiers for immune sequencing clone quantification (dated by TCRdb to about 2018). The library came from PCR. Sequenced on an Illumina HiSeq 4000. In-frame beta chains were kept once TCRdb had trimmed the public reads at Q25 with fastp and called clones with MiXCR. Duplicate CDR3 protein sequences are folded into a single record with the most common DNA and genes. In all, the sample holds 50,000 to 65,000 distinct CDR3 sequences, and approximately 25% of those were seen once. Around 1.8% of the sample is taken by the ten largest. The sample comprised naive CD8+ T cells from blood, with Jurkat cell RNA spiked in. The sample's cell subset or site label, decoded: FACS-sorted CD8+CD4-CCR7+CD45RA+ naive T cells. The receptors were gathered from a human donor in good health. Some libraries in this study had Jurkat cell RNA spiked in.

Notes on this clonotype: A much larger clonotype is one base distant, so this may be a read error. V and J are TRBV7-6 and TRBJ2-1; no reliable D call. Germline V gene lookup returns CDR1 SGHVS and CDR2 FNYEAQ. The CDR3 spans 11 residues. The DNA for the CDR3 is TGTGCCAGCAGCTCCTACAATGAGCTGTTCTTC. This sequence encodes CASSSYNELFF.

This clonotype was seen ten or more times. The chain combines TRBV7-9 with TRBJ2-3, with D uncertain. V gave up 5 bases and J gave up 5 bases, with 8 bases separating them. CDR1 SEHNR and CDR2 FQNEAQ come from the germline V gene (reference sequence). The CDR3 length is 12 residues. The CDR3 here is CASSGERDTQYF. CDR3 bases: TGTGCCAGCAGCGGCGAGAGAGATACGCAGTATTTT.

This clonotype was picked up a small number of times. CDR3 DNA: TGTGCCAGTAGGACAGACGTTGGCTACACCTTC. As protein: CASRTDVGYTF. This rearrangement joins TRBV19 to TRBJ1-2; D is perhaps TRBD1 (5 bases). Trimming took off 6 bases at V and 7 bases at J, with 9 bases between the two ends. Germline values: CDR1 LNHDA, CDR2 SQIVND (reference sequence). This CDR3 is 11 amino acids long.

Notes on this clonotype: This could be a read error, since a much larger clone is one nucleotide away. The chain carries TRBV30 and TRBJ1-1; TRBD1 matches 8 bases. The CDR3 loop spans 14 amino acids. Trimming at V came to 1 base and at J to 4 bases, leaving 5 bases not matched to a gene. CDR1 GTSNPN and CDR2 SVGIG come from the germline V gene (reference sequence). The CDR3 sequence: CAWSGTGTGTEAFF. CDR3 sequence (DNA): TGTGCCTGGAGTGGGACAGGGACTGGCACTGAAGCTTTCTTT.

In regard to this clonotype: A much larger clone differs from this one at a single base, so this may be a read error. The chain uses TRBV28 and TRBJ1-2, with D maybe TRBD1 (5 bases). CDR3 size: 14 residues. Looked up from germline, CDR1 is MDHEN and CDR2 is SYDVKM. CDR3 region: CATNTGGDYYGYIF. CDR3 bases: TGTGCCACCAATACCGGGGGAGACTACTATGGCTACATCTTC.

This clonotype occurred many times. V gene TRBV6-2 or TRBV6-3 combines with J gene TRBJ1-5, with D possibly being TRBD1 (6 bases). Germline assignment: CDR1 MNHEY and CDR2 SVGEGT. CDR3 length equals 16 residues. V lost 2 bases to trimming and J lost 6 bases, with 17 bases between them. DNA for the CDR3: TGTGCCAGCAGTTACCGGGGGCTGGGGTCCGGTCAGCCCCAGCATTTT. Translation: CASSYRGLGSGQPQHF.

This clonotype was seen ten or more times. The chain has TRBV4-3 and TRBJ2-1, with TRBD1 matching 8 bases. The CDR3 has 15 amino acids. The ends lost 1 base at V and 7 bases at J; junction bases unmatched: 6. Per the germline V gene, CDR1 is LGHNA and CDR2 is YSLEER. The CDR3 protein is CASSQGTGSSNEQFF. Written as DNA, the CDR3 is TGCGCCAGCAGCCAAGGGACAGGGTCGAGTAATGAGCAGTTCTTC.